This T cell receptor beta chain is drawn from a study of T cell clonotyping in hematopoietic cell transplantation. Notes on the study in general: Higher Inverse Simpson Index values in graft donor and pretransplant recipient predicted broader posttransplant TCR diversity. Pathologically expanded recipient clonotypes increased progressively from day 30 to day 180 as diversity fell. Without cell sorting, CD4 versus CD8 contributions remain unresolved.

Trimming took 6 bases from V and 5 from J; bases not matched to a gene: 6. The CDR3 has 14 amino acids. Looked up from germline, CDR1 is MGHDK and CDR2 is SYGVNS. TCRdb's copy holds only in-frame clones and misses some; the assay was immunoSEQ multiplex PCR. The table lists around 4,800 clones, 15% to 20% of them singletons. Recipient blood drawn about 28 days pretransplant and days 30, 100, 180 after. Remarks on this clone: What it recognizes is unknown.

The TCR comes from a male patient in his late teens or twenties who had an allogeneic stem cell transplant, so the T cells may come from the graft donor. Some clones in this sample may be carry-over from other donors' samples. The J gene is TRBJ2-2, the V gene TRBV25-1; 7 bases map to TRBD1. Sequenced material: PBMCs, taken 180 days after allogeneic stem cell transplant. CDR3 bases: TGTGCCAGCAGCGCCGACAGGGCGACCGGGGAGCTGTTTTTT. Amino acids: CASSADRATGELFF.